Listed here are 24 T cell receptor beta chains from one sample, sequenced in a study of blood T cell repertoires in COVID-19. The repertoire was sequenced with immunoSEQ multiplex PCR; TCRdb's copy has only in-frame clones and lacks some. The data hold around 110,000 clones, with around 80% observed a single time. Material: peripheral blood. Receptor source: a man aged 80 or over with COVID-19, enrolled during active disease.

The chain recombines TRBV5-1 with TRBJ1-4, with TRBD1 matching over 9 bases. The CDR3 consists of 15 residues. V lost 8 bases to trimming and J lost 5 bases; unmatched junction nucleotides: 10. Germline V gives CDR1 SGHRS, CDR2 YFSETQ. The CDR3 nucleotides are TGCGCCAGTTCCCCCGTGACAGGGGGAAATGAAAAACTGTTTTTT. Encoded protein: CASSPVTGGNEKLFF.

CDR3 protein: CASRAAGAYSNQPQHF. The CDR3 region has the DNA TGTGCCAGCAGGGCGGCAGGGGCGTATAGCAATCAGCCCCAGCATTTT. The rearrangement uses TRBV28 and TRBJ1-5; perhaps TRBD1 as D (6 bases). The CDR3 has 16 residues. The V gene lost 6 bases and the J gene lost 0 bases, with 15 bases spanning the gap. Per the germline V gene, CDR1 is MDHEN and CDR2 is SYDVKM.

This clone occurred a few times. The rearrangement uses TRBV5-4 and TRBJ2-5; possibly TRBD2 for D (5 bases). V was pared by 0 bases and J by 4 bases, with 13 bases between. This CDR3 region has 15 residues. Germline V gene data show CDR1 as SGHNT and CDR2 as YYREEE (reference sequence). The CDR3 region has the DNA TGTGCCAGCAGCTTGGGGTCCGGAGGTCGAGAGACCCAGTACTTC. Translation: CASSLGSGGRETQYF.

V gene TRBV19 combines with J gene TRBJ2-1, with a possible D match to TRBD2 (5 bases). The CDR3 is made up of 15 amino acids. Trimming removed 3 bases at V and 2 bases at J, with 11 bases between. In germline, CDR1 is LNHDA, CDR2 SQIVND (reference sequence). CDR3 residues: CASSISGNPYNEQFF. For the CDR3, the DNA is TGTGCCAGTAGTATCTCGGGGAACCCCTACAATGAGCAGTTCTTC.

The rearrangement joins TRBV28 to TRBJ1-4; 7 bases map to TRBD1. Germline V gene sequence: CDR1 MDHEN, CDR2 SYDVKM. The CDR3 runs to 15 residues. V dropped 2 bases and J dropped 7; count of bases not matched to a gene: 7. Here the CDR3 reads CASSLGTDNSEKLFF. The CDR3 region has the DNA TGTGCCAGCAGTTTAGGGACAGATAATAGTGAAAAACTGTTTTTT.

CDR3 sequence: CAIRGSSSGDTQYF. The CDR3 coding sequence is TGTGCCATCAGGGGCTCAAGCTCCGGAGATACGCAGTATTTT. The chain combines TRBV10-3 with TRBJ2-3; D is uncertain. V dropped 6 bases and J dropped 5 bases, with 15 bases sitting between them. CDR1 is ENHRY and CDR2 is SYGVKD in the germline V gene. This CDR3 contains 14 residues.

The count of this clone is one. The chain recombines TRBV11-2 with TRBJ2-5, with 7 nucleotides matching TRBD2. V was clipped by 4 bases and J by 4 bases; unmatched bases: 12. The CDR3 runs 16 residues. Germline V lookup: CDR1 SGHAT, CDR2 FQNNGV. CDR3 in amino acids: CASSSRGAGARETQYF. CDR3 DNA: TGTGCCAGCAGCTCTAGAGGGGCGGGAGCAAGAGAGACCCAGTACTTC.

The chain employs TRBV15 and TRBJ1-3; D gene uncertain. The CDR3 is 14 amino acids. Deletions cut 3 bases from V and 3 bases from J, with 9 bases between. Germline CDR1 reads LNHNV; CDR2 reads YYDKDF (reference sequence). The CDR3 DNA reads as TGTGCCACCAGCAGCTTTTACGGTGGAAACACCATATATTTT. Protein product: CATSSFYGGNTIYF.

The chain links TRBV6-2 or TRBV6-3 to TRBJ2-1; 11 bases align to TRBD2. V was pared by 0 bases and J by 5 bases, with 9 bases of the junction left unmatched. The V gene's germline CDR1 is MNHEY and CDR2 SVGEGT. This CDR3 region has 18 residues. This CDR3 is CASSYSSLIAGGDNEQFF. CDR3 coding DNA: TGTGCCAGCAGTTACTCATCCCTCATAGCGGGAGGGGACAATGAGCAGTTCTTC.

The chain is built from TRBV20-1 and TRBJ1-5; no reliable D call. Germline V CDR1 and CDR2: DFQATT, SNEGSKA (reference sequence). The CDR3 runs 13 residues. Deletions cut 3 bases from V and 4 bases from J, with 10 bases between. The CDR3 reads CSASITANQPQHF. The CDR3 DNA reads as TGCAGTGCTAGTATTACAGCTAATCAGCCCCAGCATTTT.

The V call is TRBV27, the J call TRBJ1-5; maybe TRBD1 (6 bases). Trimming removed 6 bases at V and 1 base at J, with 13 bases between. CDR3 length: 15 amino acids. The germline CDR1 and CDR2 sequences are MNHEY and SMNVEV (reference sequence). The CDR3 loop reads CASRFGTSSNQPQHF. The DNA of the CDR3 is TGTGCCAGCAGGTTCGGGACATCCAGCAATCAGCCCCAGCATTTT.

This clone was observed a handful of times. The chain links TRBV4-2 to TRBJ1-3; tentative D call: TRBD1 (5 bases). Trimming left V 0 bases short and J 0 bases short, with 12 bases between. The CDR3 has 17 residues. Germline assignment: CDR1 LGHNA and CDR2 YNFKEQ. For the CDR3, the DNA is TGTGCCAGCAGCCAAGATTGGGGCGCCGCCTCTGGAAACACCATATATTTT. This translates into CASSQDWGAASGNTIYF.

The CDR3 DNA is TGTGCCAGTAGTATAACCTCTGCGATCGTTCTAGACAGCAATCAGCCCCAGCATTTT. Amino acids: CASSITSAIVLDSNQPQHF. The rearrangement links TRBV19 to TRBJ1-5; no clear D. The CDR3 is 19 amino acids. V gave up 2 bases and J gave up 1 base, with 21 bases separating them. Germline CDR1 LNHDA, CDR2 SQIVND (reference sequence).

CDR3 in DNA: TGTGCCAGTAACCCAGGCTCGAACACCGGGGAGCTGTTTTTT. This translates into CASNPGSNTGELFF. The chain links TRBV19 to TRBJ2-2; D uncertain. CDR3 length equals 14 residues. V lost 7 bases to trimming and J lost 0 bases, with 9 bases between them. CDR1 and CDR2 (germline): LNHDA, SQIVND (reference sequence).

The chain is built from TRBV24-1 and TRBJ1-1, with unresolved D. V gave up 2 bases and J gave up 0 bases, with 6 bases separating them. This CDR3 contains 14 residues. The germline V gene has CDR1 KGHDR and CDR2 SFDVKD. Here the CDR3 reads CATSDSRVNTEAFF. DNA for the CDR3: TGTGCCACCAGTGATTCTCGCGTGAACACTGAAGCTTTCTTT.

This clone showed up just a few times. The chain is built from TRBV5-6 and TRBJ2-4; TRBD1 agrees at 7 bases. Looked up from germline, CDR1 is SGHDT and CDR2 is YYEEEE. V lost 4 bases and J lost 0; bases outside the gene matches: 16. CDR3 length equals 19 residues. The CDR3 loop is CASSHYFGTASLAKNIQYF. The CDR3 nucleotides read TGTGCCAGCAGCCATTATTTCGGGACAGCTTCCCTAGCCAAAAACATTCAGTACTTC.

This clone was counted between two and nine times. The rearrangement uses TRBV6-5 and TRBJ2-7; 7 bases match TRBD1. V lost 5 bases, J lost 6 bases, and 10 bases stayed unmatched. There are 14 residues in the CDR3. Germline lookup yields CDR1 MNHEY and CDR2 SVGAGI. The CDR3 spells CASSRQGSSREQYF. In DNA form, the CDR3 reads TGTGCCAGCAGTCGACAGGGAAGCTCGCGCGAGCAGTACTTC.

In this sample, this clone turned up once. J is TRBJ2-5 and V is TRBV5-1; 8 bases fit TRBD1. CDR3 length: 14 residues. Trimming cost V 4 bases and J 1 base; bases outside gene matches: 3. Germline assignment: CDR1 SGHRS and CDR2 YFSETQ. The CDR3 DNA reads as TGCGCCAGCAGCCGTCAGGGGGCCCAAGAGACCCAGTACTTC. Its translation: CASSRQGAQETQYF.

CDR3 DNA: TGCGCCAGCCTAGGACTAGCGGGAGCAGGAGAGCAGTACTTC. Protein sequence: CASLGLAGAGEQYF. The chain is built from TRBV5-1 and TRBJ2-7, with 13 bases aligning to TRBD2. This CDR3 region has 14 residues. After removal of 7 bases from V and 7 bases from J, the junction contained 8 bases not matched to a gene. The germline gives CDR1 SGHRS, CDR2 YFSETQ.

CDR3 sequence (DNA): TGTGCCAGCAGCCAAGGTTCTGACAGCCCGAACACTGAAGCTTTCTTT. Amino acid sequence: CASSQGSDSPNTEAFF. The chain joins TRBV3-1 (or the pseudogene TRBV3-2) to TRBJ1-1, with D possibly being TRBD1 (5 bases). The length of the CDR3 is 16 residues. Trimming stripped 1 base from V and 1 base from J, with 13 bases between. Germline loops: CDR1 LGHDT, CDR2 YNNKEL (reference sequence).

The chain joins TRBV29-1 to TRBJ1-4; D possibly corresponds to TRBD2 (5 bases). With the DNA end fitting TRBJ2-2 better, the J assignment may be wrong. CDR3 length: 12 amino acids. Germline-derived CDR1 and CDR2 are SQVTM and ANQGSEA. CDR3 bases: TGCAGCGTTCTTACCCCGGGGGGGGAGCTGTTTTTT. Its translation: CSVLTPGGELFF.

The J gene is TRBJ2-6, the V gene TRBV28; a weak D match, TRBD1 (6 bases). CDR1 is MDHEN, CDR2 SYDVKM, per germline. V shed 6 bases and J shed 2 bases, with 11 bases lying between them. The CDR3 contains 15 residues. CDR3 nucleotides: TGTGCCAGCAGCCCCTCAGGGGCTGGGGCCAACGTCCTGACTTTC. It codes for CASSPSGAGANVLTF.

The chain joins TRBV7-8 to TRBJ2-5; no clear D. CDR1 SGHVS and CDR2 FQNEAQ come from the germline V gene. This CDR3 is built from 13 residues. V was cut by 3 bases and J by 2 bases, with 7 bases left in between. The CDR3 region has the DNA TGTGCCAGCAGCTTCACAGATCAAGAGACCCAGTACTTC. This gives the protein CASSFTDQETQYF. The whole variable domain, remainder taken from reference TRBV7-8 and TRBJ2-5, is GAGVSQSPRYKVAKRGQDVALRCDPISGHVSLFWYQQALGQGPEFLTYFQNEAQLDKSGLPSDRFFAERPEGSVSTLKIQRTQQEDSAVYLCASSFTDQETQYFGPGTRLLVL.

The rearrangement joins TRBV18 to TRBJ2-2, with a weak D call TRBD2 (5 bases). Trimming left V 2 bases short and J 3 bases short, with 7 bases between. The CDR3 is 14 residues long. The germline V gene has CDR1 KGHSH and CDR2 LQKENI. The CDR3 region has the DNA TGTGCCAGCTCACCAGGGGAGTACACCGGGGAGCTGTTTTTT. It yields the protein CASSPGEYTGELFF.